Below, 26 T cell receptor beta chains from the same sample are listed, as sequenced in a study of T cell repertoires in cytomegalovirus infection. TCRdb re-derived calls from the reads in MiXCR, one entry per CDR3 protein. Here the sample spans fewer than 250,000 distinct CDR3 sequences, approximately 24% being singletons. What was sequenced was CD8+ T cells from PBMCs. These receptors were collected from a human donor in good health (CMV status not recorded). Some clones in this sample may be carry-over from other donors' samples.

J is TRBJ2-2 and V is TRBV25-1; D may be TRBD1 (6 bases). Trimming took 5 bases from V and 0 from J, leaving 22 bases between them. The germline V gene encodes CDR1 MGHDK and CDR2 SYGVNS. The length of the CDR3 is 19 residues. The CDR3 nucleotides read TGTGCCAGCAGTTCATACCAGATACAGGGTTACACGAACACCGGGGAGCTGTTTTTT. The encoded protein is CASSSYQIQGYTNTGELFF.

The CDR3 region has the DNA TGCGCCAGCAGCTTGTTGGAGGGGGGGGTTGGTGAAGCTTTCTTT. This gives the protein CASSLLEGGVGEAFF. V and J are TRBV5-1 and TRBJ1-1, with D maybe TRBD1 (6 bases). The CDR3 length is 15 residues. Germline V lookup: CDR1 SGHRS, CDR2 YFSETQ. V shed 1 base and J shed 7 bases, with 17 bases lying between them.

The chain is built from TRBV7-9 and TRBJ1-1; D unclear. The CDR3 spans 12 residues. The germline CDR1 and CDR2 sequences are SEHNR and FQNEAQ (reference sequence). Trimming took off 4 bases at V and 6 bases at J, with 9 bases between the two ends. The CDR3 nucleotides read TGTGCCAGCAGCTCCGCGGACCCTGAAGCTTTCTTT. Amino acid sequence: CASSSADPEAFF. Complete variable domain (other parts from reference TRBV7-9 and TRBJ1-1): DTGVSQNPRHKITKRGQNVTFRCDPISEHNRLYWYRQTLGQGPEFLTYFQNEAQLEKSRLLSDRFSAERPKGSFSTLEIQRTEQGDSAMYLCASSSADPEAFFGQGTRLTVV.

This clonotype was detected many times. The chain has TRBV7-2 and TRBJ2-2, with 10 bases matching TRBD2. The CDR3 loop spans 18 amino acids. Trimming took 3 bases from V and 5 from J; bases not matched to a gene: 12. Germline CDR1 SGHTA, CDR2 FQGNSA. This CDR3 reads CASSLESSGGPRTGELFF. The CDR3 DNA reads as TGTGCCAGCAGCTTGGAGTCTAGCGGGGGACCCAGGACCGGGGAGCTGTTTTTT.

This clonotype was observed once. CDR3 sequence: CASSPAGHEQYF. As DNA, the CDR3 is TGTGCCAGCAGCCCCGCGGGCCACGAGCAGTACTTC. The V gene is TRBV5-6, the J gene TRBJ2-7; the D gene is possibly TRBD2 (5 bases). The CDR3 loop spans 12 amino acids. The germline V gene has CDR1 SGHDT and CDR2 YYEEEE. V dropped 4 bases and J dropped 5 bases, with 10 bases sitting between them.

The chain uses TRBV2 and TRBJ2-3, with TRBD2 matching 7 bases. This CDR3 contains 13 residues. Germline V gene lookup returns CDR1 SNHLY and CDR2 FYNNEI. V lost 8 bases to trimming and J lost 1 base; unmatched junction nucleotides: 3. CDR3 nucleotide sequence: TGTGCCAGCCGGGAGGCCCGCACAGATACGCAGTATTTT. Its translation: CASREARTDTQYF.

This clonotype was picked up a small number of times. At one of its ends the junction is not consistent with the germline gene, which may arise from a read error. The chain couples TRBV5-1 to TRBJ2-3; perhaps TRBD1 as D (6 bases). Germline V CDR1 and CDR2: SGHRS, YFSETQ. The CDR3 spans 17 residues. CDR3 nucleotides: TGCGCTAGCAGCTTCCGGACAGTTCGCCCTAGCACAGATACGCAGTATTTT. Its translation is CASSFRTVRPSTDTQYF.

This clonotype was recorded many times. The CDR3 is CASSTGGGYQETQYF. CDR3 DNA sequence: TGTGCCAGCAGCACAGGGGGAGGGTACCAAGAGACCCAGTACTTC. J is TRBJ2-5 and V is TRBV7-8; weak D call: TRBD1 (8 bases). With 5 bases removed from V and 0 bases from J, the gap between germline ends came to 13 bases. This CDR3 has 15 amino acids. Germline V gives CDR1 SGHVS, CDR2 FQNEAQ.

The rearrangement joins TRBV29-1 to TRBJ2-7; D might be TRBD1 (6 bases). The CDR3 has 13 amino acids. V was cut by 5 bases and J by 0 bases, with 11 bases left in between. Germline CDR1 and CDR2: SQVTM and ANQGSEA. CDR3 sequence: CSVTGWDSYEQYF. The CDR3 bases are TGCAGCGTTACAGGGTGGGACTCCTACGAGCAGTACTTC.

This clonotype appeared many times. V and J are TRBV7-2 and TRBJ2-1; 11 nucleotides line up with TRBD1. With 3 bases clipped from V and 5 bases from J, the junction kept 9 bases outside the gene matches. The germline gives CDR1 SGHTA, CDR2 FQGNSA. The CDR3 spans 17 residues. CDR3 in DNA: TGTGCCAGCAGCTTTTTCTTAAGGGACAGGGGGGACAATGAGCAGTTCTTC. It specifies CASSFFLRDRGDNEQFF.

The rearrangement joins TRBV29-1 to TRBJ1-1; D gene unclear. CDR3 length equals 13 residues. The V end lost 7 bases, the J end lost 0 bases, and 12 bases lay between the germline ends. Germline CDR1 reads SQVTM; CDR2 reads ANQGSEA. The CDR3 is CSALGNLNTEAFF. CDR3 in DNA: TGCAGCGCCCTGGGTAATCTGAACACTGAAGCTTTCTTT.

A few counts support this clonotype. The chain uses TRBV27 and TRBJ2-1; D remains unclear. V lost 10 bases, J lost 7 bases, and 17 bases lay in between. The CDR3 has 13 amino acids. CDR1 and CDR2 from the germline V gene are MNHEY and SMNVEV (reference sequence). Written as DNA, the CDR3 is TGTGCCACGAAGGGCACGACGGGTAATGAGCAGTTCTTC. It is translated as CATKGTTGNEQFF.

Comment on this clonotype: A clone one base away is much larger, so this may be a read error. The chain combines TRBV7-2 with TRBJ1-2; D remains unclear. The CDR3 consists of 13 residues. The V gene's germline CDR1 is SGHTA and CDR2 FQGNSA. The CDR3 loop reads CASSSVEHYSYTF. CDR3 bases: TGTGCCAGCAGCTCCGTAGAACACTATAGCTACACCTTC.

In its sample, this clonotype was seen many times. The chain carries TRBV7-2 and TRBJ1-5, with D maybe TRBD1 (5 bases). This CDR3 is built from 14 residues. Germline loops: CDR1 SGHTA, CDR2 FQGNSA. Trimming cost V 1 base and J 6 bases, with 10 bases left between them. CDR3 bases: TGTGCCAGCAGCTTAGTGGCAGGGTTTCAGCCCCAGCATTTT. Translation: CASSLVAGFQPQHF.

The chain links TRBV4-2 to TRBJ2-1; 8 positions match TRBD2. The germline V gene encodes CDR1 LGHNA and CDR2 YNFKEQ. Trimming removed 0 bases from V and 10 bases from J; junction bases left unmatched: 8. This CDR3 is 15 amino acids long. The CDR3 loop is CASSQDYNSGAEQFF. The DNA for the CDR3 is TGTGCCAGCAGCCAAGATTACAATAGCGGGGCGGAGCAGTTCTTC.

A few counts support this clonotype. CDR3 bases: TGTGCCAGCAGCTTAGAACAGGGAATCAATCAGCCCCAGCATTTT. This codes for CASSLEQGINQPQHF. This chain links TRBV5-6 with TRBJ1-5; a possible D gene is TRBD1 (6 bases). The V and J ends lost 2 bases and 3 bases respectively, with 12 bases between them. This CDR3 has 15 amino acids. Germline-derived CDR1 and CDR2 are SGHDT and YYEEEE.

The J gene is TRBJ1-1, the V gene TRBV6-6, with D tentatively TRBD1 (5 bases). Germline V lookup: CDR1 MNHNY, CDR2 SVGAGI (reference sequence). This CDR3 has 18 residues. V shed 1 base and J shed 7 bases, with 25 bases lying between them. The CDR3 region is CASSYYSGLRSPGGEAFF. The CDR3 region has the DNA TGTGCCAGCAGTTACTACTCAGGGTTAAGGTCTCCCGGCGGTGAAGCTTTCTTT.

This clonotype came up once. V and J are TRBV2 and TRBJ2-7; unclear D gene. Looked up from germline, CDR1 is SNHLY and CDR2 is FYNNEI. V was clipped by 10 bases and J by 2 bases, with 9 bases between them. The CDR3 has 11 residues. This CDR3 is CATDDTYEQYF. The CDR3 coding sequence is TGTGCCACCGACGACACCTACGAGCAGTACTTC.

In its sample, this clonotype was seen many times. J is TRBJ2-5 and V is TRBV28; 8 bases fit TRBD1. Germline V gene lookup returns CDR1 MDHEN and CDR2 SYDVKM. The CDR3 length is 15 residues. V lost 6 bases, J lost 6 bases, and 12 bases stayed unmatched. The CDR3 DNA reads as TGTGCCAGCAGGATATTTACAGGGGGGATTCAGACCCAGTACTTC. It yields the protein CASRIFTGGIQTQYF.

The chain carries TRBV7-9 and TRBJ1-4; 7 bases are shared with TRBD1. CDR1 is SEHNR and CDR2 is FQNEAQ in the germline V gene (reference sequence). The CDR3 runs to 15 residues. After removal of 4 bases from V and 3 bases from J, the junction contained 5 bases not matched to a gene. The chain's CDR3 is CASSSTGTANEKLFF. The CDR3 nucleotides are TGTGCCAGCAGCTCCACCGGGACAGCTAATGAAAAACTGTTTTTT.

This clonotype was recorded many times. This chain connects TRBV28 to TRBJ1-2; D remains ambiguous. V was clipped by 3 bases and J by 7 bases, with 12 bases between them. CDR1 and CDR2 from the germline V gene are MDHEN and SYDVKM. The CDR3 loop spans 13 amino acids. DNA for the CDR3: TGTGCCAGCAGTTTGGTCGCATCCCGTGGCTACACCTTC. Translation gives CASSLVASRGYTF.

This clonotype was counted at least ten times. The J gene is TRBJ2-4, the V gene TRBV7-2; a weak D match, TRBD1 (5 bases). This CDR3 comprises 13 residues. Between the trimmed V and J ends, which lost 5 bases and 4 bases, there was a span of 9 bases. Germline V CDR1 and CDR2: SGHTA, FQGNSA. CDR3 nucleotide sequence: TGTGCCAGCAGCATCAGGGTAAAAAACATTCAGTACTTC. Translated, it gives CASSIRVKNIQYF. The full variable domain, its missing parts supplied by reference TRBV7-2 and TRBJ2-4, is GAGVSQSPSNKVTEKGKDVELRCDPISGHTALYWYRQSLGQGLEFLIYFQGNSAPDKSGLPSDRFSAERTGGSVSTLTIQRTQQEDSAVYLCASSIRVKNIQYFGAGTRLSVL.

This clonotype showed up many times. This chain links TRBV7-2 with TRBJ2-1; TRBD2 agrees at 12 bases. CDR1 SGHTA and CDR2 FQGNSA come from the germline V gene. Trimming cost V 5 bases and J 7 bases; bases outside gene matches: 12. This CDR3 has 17 amino acids. CDR3 sequence: CASSAPSSGGARNEQFF. Here the CDR3 DNA reads TGTGCCAGCAGCGCACCGTCTAGCGGGGGGGCCAGGAATGAGCAGTTCTTC. Full variable domain (missing parts from reference TRBV7-2 and TRBJ2-1): GAGVSQSPSNKVTEKGKDVELRCDPISGHTALYWYRQSLGQGLEFLIYFQGNSAPDKSGLPSDRFSAERTGGSVSTLTIQRTQQEDSAVYLCASSAPSSGGARNEQFFGPGTRLTVL.

This clonotype was seen ten or more times. This chain uses TRBV7-9 with TRBJ2-7, with D uncertain. CDR1 is SEHNR, CDR2 FQNEAQ, per germline (reference sequence). The CDR3 spans 14 residues. The V and J ends lost 5 bases and 3 bases respectively, with 14 bases between them. In nucleotides, the CDR3 is TGTGCCAGCAGCCCCTTTCCAAGCGACTACGAGCAGTACTTC. Translating it yields CASSPFPSDYEQYF.

The genes are TRBV3-1 and TRBJ2-3; D not resolved. CDR3 length: 16 amino acids. Germline CDR1 LGHDT, CDR2 YNNKEL (reference sequence). V was trimmed by 1 base and J by 6 bases, leaving 17 bases between them. In DNA, the CDR3 is TGTGCCAGCAGCCAAGGGGTCCGTCCCTTCTGGGATACGCAGTATTTT. Amino acid sequence: CASSQGVRPFWDTQYF.

The chain employs TRBV27 and TRBJ2-7; TRBD2 might be the D (5 bases). The CDR3 is 13 amino acids. V gave up 3 bases and J gave up 7 bases, with 13 bases separating them. Germline V lookup: CDR1 MNHEY, CDR2 SMNVEV (reference sequence). CDR3 residues: CASSFSKGEEQYF. In DNA form, the CDR3 reads TGTGCCAGCAGTTTTTCCAAGGGAGAGGAGCAGTACTTC.